The T cell receptor beta chain under discussion was sequenced for a study of blood T cell repertoires in COVID-19. Study details: Samples representing acute and convalescent COVID-19 were sourced from the United States, Italy and Spain. The analysed material was cDNA or gDNA that came from T cells, B-cell-depleted T cells, or PBMCs.

Source study methods: Researchers report that nucleated cell counts were estimated from reference gene primer amplification. Sequencing was performed with immunoSEQ multiplex PCR; in TCRdb, only in-frame clones are kept and a portion is missing. V and J calls and clone size are those listed in that table; D and trimming were worked out from the DNA. The table records about 440,000 clones, about 91% of them present only once. Followed over time, Seattle patients had been enrolled while infection was active. This clone appeared once. The CDR3 has 16 amino acids. The J segment lost 3 bases and the V segment lost 1 base, leaving 6 bases of the junction unmatched. CDR1 is SGHRS and CDR2 is YFSETQ in the germline V gene.

The sample consisted of peripheral blood. The chain joins TRBV5-1 to TRBJ2-1; TRBD2 matches at 8 bases. The receptor comes from a woman aged 45-65 years with COVID-19, enrolled during active disease. The CDR3 sequence: CASSLSSGGFYNEQFF. DNA for the CDR3: TGCGCCAGCAGCTTGTCGAGCGGGGGCTTCTACAATGAGCAGTTCTTC. The full variable domain, in which reference TRBV5-1 and TRBJ2-1 provide the parts outside the CDR3, is KAGVTQTPRYLIKTRGQQVTLSCSPISGHRSVSWYQQTPGQGLQFLFEYFSETQRNKGNFPGRFSGRQFSNSRSEMNVSTLELGDSALYLCASSLSSGGFYNEQFFGPGTRLTVL.